The present TCR beta chain was sequenced within a study of cytomegalovirus exposure and HLA in healthy donors. Findings and limits, study-wide: Through in vitro validation, three CMV-associated chains were shown to be specific for CMV antigens. Later, an analysis found that TCR clusters from the first cohort tended to co-occur in the roughly 130 validation repertoires. Overall, approximately 150 TCR beta chains were annotated as cytomegalovirus-associated.

The repertoire was sequenced with immunoSEQ multiplex PCR; TCRdb's copy has only in-frame clones and lacks some. The table shows more than 95,000 clones, with roughly 95% occurring only once. Among the 90 to 150 subjects of the validation cohort, separate from the approximately 700-subject first cohort, were the donors. The V segment lost 4 bases and the J segment 2 bases; nucleotides outside the gene matches: 5. CDR1 and CDR2 from the germline V gene are SGHTA and FQGNSA. The length of the CDR3 is 15 residues. Turning to this clone: What it binds is unknown.

Sequencing used PBMCs. The clonotype originates from a young man in good health and CMV-seronegative. The rearrangement joins TRBV7-2 to TRBJ1-5; 7 bases match TRBD1. CDR3 loop: CASSSYGQGNQPQHF. The CDR3 DNA reads as TGTGCCAGCAGCTCGTATGGACAGGGCAATCAGCCCCAGCATTTT.